This entry lists 25 T cell receptor beta chains sequenced from one sample in a study of T cell clonality in common variable immunodeficiency. Assay: immunoSEQ multiplex PCR; the TCRdb copy retains only in-frame clones and omits some. The sample shows 40,000 to 60,000 clones, none of them appearing just once. The sequencing input was peripheral blood mononuclear cells. The receptors were gathered from a person aged 18 to 69 in good health.

The chain's CDR3 is CASSQQGYEQYF. The covered CDR3 bases are TGCGCCAGCAGCCAACAGGGCTACGAG. The chain employs TRBV5-1 and TRBJ2-7; D possibly corresponds to TRBD1 (6 bases). The observed sequence ends 3 residues before the CDR3 terminus, with the missing tail filled in from the germline J gene. V was pared by 4 bases and J by 3 bases, with 8 bases between. The CDR3 has 12 amino acids. Germline lookup yields CDR1 SGHRS and CDR2 YFSETQ.

A word on this clone: The junction departs from germline at one end; a sequencing error may be responsible. The read gets to within 3 residues of the CDR3 end, and the germline J gene fills in the rest. The same CDR3 can be traced to other DNA sequences in this sample. This chain joins TRBV7-2 and TRBJ1-3; D is possibly TRBD1 (6 bases). Germline V CDR1 and CDR2: SGHTA, FQGNSA. This CDR3 is built from 14 residues. The sequenced CDR3 bases are TGTGCCAGCGGAAGGACAGTCTCTGGAAACACG. Its translation is CASGRTVSGNT. The whole CDR3 protein reads CASGRTVSGNTIYF. The full variable domain, its missing parts supplied by reference TRBV7-2 and TRBJ1-3, is GAGVSQSPSNKVTEKGKDVELRCDPISGHTALYWYRQSLGQGLEFLIYFQGNSAPDKSGLPSDRFSAERTGGSVSTLTIQRTQQEDSAVYLCASGRTVSGNTIYFGEGSWLTVV.

This clone was seen ten or more times. With the read ending 3 residues before the CDR3 end, the germline J gene is used to fill in that end. The rearrangement links TRBV5-6 to TRBJ1-2; 7 bases are a match to TRBD1. The CDR3 spans 12 residues. V gave up 3 bases and J gave up 7 bases; unmatched junction bases: 3. CDR1 is SGHDT, CDR2 YYEEEE, per germline. The CDR3 loop reads CASSSQGVGYTF. The CDR3 bases that were read are TGTGCCAGCAGCTCGCAGGGGGTTGGC.

This clone was seen at least ten times. The CDR3 end is not reached by the read, which stops 3 residues before it; the germline J gene fills it in. The J gene is TRBJ2-7, the V gene TRBV11-2; D is perhaps TRBD2 (6 bases). V lost 5 bases, J lost 0 bases, and 11 bases lay in between. Germline assignment: CDR1 SGHAT and CDR2 FQNNGV. This CDR3 contains 14 residues. CDR3 bases read: TGTGCCAGCAGCCCAGGGACTCTCTCCTACGAG. This translates into CASSPGTLSYE. The whole CDR3 region reads CASSPGTLSYEQYF.

This clone was observed at least ten times. The read comes to an end 3 residues before the CDR3 does, leaving the germline J gene to fill in the end. The chain carries TRBV6-2 or TRBV6-3 and TRBJ2-2; 10 bases are a match to TRBD1. The J segment lost 4 bases and the V segment lost 4 bases, leaving 3 bases of the junction unmatched. Germline lookup yields CDR1 MNHEY and CDR2 SVGEGT. This CDR3 region has 15 residues. CDR3 loop: CASSSGTGATGELFF. The covered CDR3 bases are TGTGCCAGCAGTTCCGGGACAGGGGCCACCGGGGAG.

This clone was detected many times. The CDR3 is cut off 3 residues early in the read; its end comes from the germline J gene. V usage is TRBV4-1 and J usage is TRBJ1-1, with D uncertain. V shed 4 bases and J shed 0 bases, with 9 bases lying between them. There are 14 residues in the CDR3. CDR1 is MGHRA, CDR2 YSYEKL, per germline. The CDR3 spells CASSRPLVNTEAFF. Partial CDR3 DNA: TGCGCCAGCAGCCGCCCCCTAGTGAACACTGAA.

This clone was observed many times. The read gets to within 3 residues of the CDR3 end, and the germline J gene fills in the rest. The rearrangement uses TRBV6-2 or TRBV6-3 and TRBJ2-3; TRBD1 agrees at 7 bases. With 7 bases clipped from V and 4 bases from J, the junction kept 5 bases outside the gene matches. In germline, CDR1 is MNHEY, CDR2 SVGEGT. CDR3 length equals 13 residues. CDR3 bases read: TGTGCCAGCACCAGGGACAGCTCAGATACG. As protein: CASTRDSSDT. The CDR3 as a whole reads CASTRDSSDTQYF.

This clone was found many times. The read ends 3 residues before the CDR3 terminus; that terminus is restored from the germline J gene. J is TRBJ1-1 and V is TRBV4-1; maybe TRBD1 (5 bases). CDR1 and CDR2 (germline): MGHRA, YSYEKL. V lost 3 bases to trimming and J lost 0 bases, with 20 bases between them. This CDR3 region has 18 residues. The CDR3 DNA, read in part, is TGCGCCAGCAGCCACTCTCGGAAGGGGCACGAGATGAACACTGAA. Protein sequence: CASSHSRKGHEMNTE. The CDR3 in its entirety is CASSHSRKGHEMNTEAFF.

This clone was counted between two and nine times. A much larger clone differs by one base, so this may be a read error. The sequence runs out 3 residues before the end of the CDR3; the remainder is reconstructed from the germline J gene. This chain connects TRBV30 to TRBJ1-6, with TRBD1 as a possible D gene (5 bases). Germline V lookup: CDR1 GTSNPN, CDR2 SVGIG (reference sequence). The CDR3 has 15 amino acids. Trimming removed 5 bases at V and 4 bases at J, with 15 bases between. The CDR3 sequence: CAWVGQTKYNSPLHF. The part of the CDR3 DNA that was read is TGTGCCTGGGTGGGGCAGACAAAGTATAATTCACCC.

Many counts were recorded for this clone. The read ends 3 residues early relative to the CDR3; the germline J gene fills the gap. The chain links TRBV7-6 to TRBJ2-1; 10 bases are shared with TRBD2. Germline V gene sequence: CDR1 SGHVS, CDR2 FNYEAQ. With V trimmed by 2 bases and J by 6 bases, 10 bases remained unmatched. The CDR3 extends over 17 amino acids. The CDR3 DNA, read in part, is TGTGCCAGCAGCTTACTTGCTAGCGGGAGTGGTACCAATGAG. This translates into CASSLLASGSGTNE. In full, the CDR3 reads CASSLLASGSGTNEQFF.

Remarks on this clone: The CDR3 end is not reached by the read, which stops 3 residues before it; the germline J gene fills it in. This rearrangement joins TRBV20-1 to TRBJ2-7; 8 nucleotides line up with TRBD2. The CDR3 consists of 17 residues. The V and J ends lost 1 base and 2 bases, in that order; junction bases with no gene match: 13. Germline V CDR1 and CDR2: DFQATT, SNEGSKA (reference sequence). The CDR3 DNA, read in part, is TGCAGTGCTAGAGTGCCCTGGGTGGTAGCGGGGACCTACGAG. Translation gives CSARVPWVVAGTYE. The whole CDR3 protein reads CSARVPWVVAGTYEQYF.

In this sample, this clone turned up many times. The read ends 3 residues before the CDR3 terminus; that terminus is restored from the germline J gene. J is TRBJ1-5 and V is TRBV12-3 or TRBV12-4; TRBD1 matches at 7 bases. This CDR3 region has 15 residues. With V trimmed by 6 bases and J by 6 bases, 11 bases remained unmatched. CDR3 region: CASSRTGSGGQPQHF. CDR3 DNA (partial): TGTGCCAGCAGCCGGACAGGCTCGGGAGGTCAGCCC.

As to this clone: One junction end does not reproduce the germline sequence, and a read error may be involved. Coverage ceases 3 residues before the CDR3 finishes, and the germline J gene fills in the end. Other DNA sequences in the same sample also yield this CDR3. This chain links TRBV6-4 with TRBJ1-3; the match to TRBD1 covers 7 bases. The CDR3 is 16 amino acids. Germline loops: CDR1 MRHNA, CDR2 SNTAGT. Partial CDR3 DNA: TGTGCCAGCAGCGGTCCCCTGACAGGGTTTGGAAACACA. As protein: CASSGPLTGFGNT. The full CDR3 sequence reads CASSGPLTGFGNTIYF.

At least ten counts were recorded for this clone. The read ends 3 residues before the CDR3 terminus; that terminus is restored from the germline J gene. This sequence joins TRBV12-3 or TRBV12-4 and TRBJ2-3, with a possible D match to TRBD2 (7 bases). This CDR3 comprises 15 residues. With 5 bases removed from V and 1 base from J, the gap between germline ends came to 13 bases. The sequenced CDR3 bases are TGTGCCAGCAGTGGGGAGGGGGATCGCACAGATACG. Translating it yields CASSGEGDRTDT. The entire CDR3 is CASSGEGDRTDTQYF.

CDR3 bases read: TGTGCCTGGGAGGGGACAGGGTCCTACGAC. Amino acids: CAWEGTGSYD. The whole CDR3 protein is CAWEGTGSYDYTF. The chain combines TRBV30 with TRBJ1-2, with TRBD1 matching 9 bases. The read halts 3 residues ahead of the CDR3 end, with the missing end drawn from the germline J gene. Germline-derived CDR1 and CDR2 are GTSNPN and SVGIG (reference sequence). The CDR3 spans 13 residues. Combining the CDR3 with reference TRBV30 and TRBJ1-2 gives the whole variable domain SQTIHQWPATLVQPVGSPLSLECTVEGTSNPNLYWYRQAAGRGLQLLFYSVGIGQISSEVPQNLSASRPQDRQFILSSKKLLLSDSGFYLCAWEGTGSYDYTFGSGTRLTVV.

On this clone: The CDR3 end falls 3 residues outside the read, so it is completed with the germline J gene. The genes are TRBV7-9 and TRBJ1-6; D is undetermined. The V end was cut by 3 bases, the J end by 10 bases, with 10 bases between. This CDR3 has 13 residues. Per germline, CDR1 SEHNR and CDR2 FQNEAQ (reference sequence). The CDR3 loop is CASSFDLRSPLHF. CDR3 bases read: TGTGCCAGCAGCTTCGATTTGAGGTCACCC.

This clone was seen many times. The CDR3 end is not reached by the read, which stops 3 residues before it; the germline J gene fills it in. The chain carries TRBV30 and TRBJ1-1; 9 nucleotides match TRBD1. V shed 2 bases, J shed 7 bases, and the junction held 8 bases outside the gene matches. Germline values: CDR1 GTSNPN, CDR2 SVGIG (reference sequence). The CDR3 is 14 residues long. CDR3: CAWSYNRGPSEAFF. The part of the CDR3 DNA that was read is TGTGCCTGGAGTTATAACAGGGGGCCGAGTGAA.

This clone has at least ten counts. Sequencing ends 3 residues short of the CDR3 end; the germline J gene provides the rest. The chain links TRBV19 to TRBJ2-5; D gene uncertain. Germline CDR1 is LNHDA and CDR2 is SQIVND (reference sequence). The CDR3 has 14 residues. V was trimmed by 0 bases and J by 2 bases, leaving 7 bases between them. The sequenced CDR3 bases are TGTGCCAGTAGTATAGAACCAGGACAAGAGACC. It is translated as CASSIEPGQET. The entire CDR3 protein is CASSIEPGQETQYF.

This clone showed up just a few times. The read finishes 3 residues shy of the CDR3 end, and the germline J gene is used to complete it. This sequence joins TRBV11-2 and TRBJ2-6; D gene ambiguous. Germline V gene sequence: CDR1 SGHAT, CDR2 FQNNGV. This CDR3 is 15 amino acids long. V shed 3 bases and J shed 0 bases, with 6 bases lying between them. The covered CDR3 bases are TGTGCCAGCAGCTTCCCAGGCTCTGGGGCCAACGTC. Translated, it gives CASSFPGSGANV. The full CDR3 protein is CASSFPGSGANVLTF.

This clone was counted many times. The read ends 3 residues before the CDR3 terminus; that terminus is restored from the germline J gene. The V call is TRBV2, the J call TRBJ1-4; D call uncertain. Per the germline V gene, CDR1 is SNHLY and CDR2 is FYNNEI. CDR3 length equals 11 residues. The V end lost 7 bases, the J end lost 7 bases, and 7 bases lay between the germline ends. The CDR3 loop is CASTLSEKLFF. CDR3 DNA (partial): TGTGCCAGCACGCTCAGTGAAAAA. Supplemented by reference TRBV2 and TRBJ1-4, the full variable domain reads EPEVTQTPSHQVTQMGQEVILRCVPISNHLYFYWYRQILGQKVEFLVSFYNNEISEKSEIFDDQFSVERPDGSNFTLKIRSTKLEDSAMYFCASTLSEKLFFGSGTQLSVL.

This clone was counted many times. The CDR3 extends 3 residues past the end of the read, so its final part is completed from the germline J gene. The J gene is TRBJ2-1, the V gene TRBV20-1; 8 nucleotides line up with TRBD2. J was trimmed by 2 bases and V by 6 bases; bases with no gene match: 6. This CDR3 has 14 residues. From germline, CDR1 is DFQATT and CDR2 SNEGSKA (reference sequence). Here the CDR3 reads CSANLAGTYNEQFF. CDR3 DNA (partial): TGCAGTGCCAACCTAGCGGGCACCTACAATGAG.

There are many counts of this clone. The read ends 3 residues shy of where the CDR3 ends; the end is completed using the germline J gene. The chain joins TRBV7-6 to TRBJ1-4; possibly TRBD1 for D (5 bases). This CDR3 contains 14 residues. Germline V gives CDR1 SGHVS, CDR2 FNYEAQ. Deletions cut 3 bases from V and 8 bases from J, with 13 bases between. CDR3 protein: CASSLQGVREKLFF. The part of the CDR3 DNA that was read is TGTGCCAGCAGCTTGCAAGGGGTTCGGGAAAAA. Supplemented by reference TRBV7-6 and TRBJ1-4, the full variable domain reads GAGVSQSPRYKVTKRGQDVALRCDPISGHVSLYWYRQALGQGPEFLTYFNYEAQQDKSGLPNDRFSAERPEGSISTLTIQRTEQRDSAMYRCASSLQGVREKLFFGSGTQLSVL.

This clone has a count of ten or more. CDR3 in amino acids: CARPGLNTGELFF. Partial CDR3 DNA: TGTGCCAGACCGGGACTGAACACCGGGGAG. This chain links TRBV19 with TRBJ2-2, with D possibly TRBD2 on 6 matching bases. Read sequence stops 3 residues before the CDR3 end, and the germline J gene provides the missing end. There are 13 residues in the CDR3. V shed 9 bases and J shed 1 base, with 9 bases lying between them. Germline V lookup: CDR1 LNHDA, CDR2 SQIVND (reference sequence).

This clone was counted many times. The CDR3 extends 3 residues past the end of the read, so its final part is completed from the germline J gene. The rearrangement joins TRBV19 to TRBJ1-6; D call uncertain. The CDR3 is 14 residues long. Germline CDR1 and CDR2: LNHDA and SQIVND (reference sequence). V was pared by 7 bases and J by 0 bases, with 7 bases between. The DNA read from the CDR3 is TGTGCCAGTACAATCAGCTCCTATAATTCACCC. Translation gives CASTISSYNSP. The entire CDR3 reads CASTISSYNSPLHF. The whole variable domain, filled in from reference TRBV19 and TRBJ1-6, reads DGGITQSPKYLFRKEGQNVTLSCEQNLNHDAMYWYRQDPGQGLRLIYYSQIVNDFQKGDIAEGYSVSREKKESFPLTVTSAQKNPTAFYLCASTISSYNSPLHFGNGTRLTVT.

This clone was detected ten times or more. The read stops 3 residues short of the end of the CDR3; the missing end is completed from the germline J gene. This chain uses TRBV20-1 with TRBJ1-1; a possible D gene is TRBD1 (6 bases). Trimming took 5 bases from V and 4 from J, leaving 17 bases between them. Germline CDR1 DFQATT, CDR2 SNEGSKA (reference sequence). The CDR3 consists of 14 residues. The CDR3 region is CSAEHREGGTEAFF. The CDR3 DNA, read in part, is TGCAGTGCTGAACACAGGGAAGGGGGCACTGAA.